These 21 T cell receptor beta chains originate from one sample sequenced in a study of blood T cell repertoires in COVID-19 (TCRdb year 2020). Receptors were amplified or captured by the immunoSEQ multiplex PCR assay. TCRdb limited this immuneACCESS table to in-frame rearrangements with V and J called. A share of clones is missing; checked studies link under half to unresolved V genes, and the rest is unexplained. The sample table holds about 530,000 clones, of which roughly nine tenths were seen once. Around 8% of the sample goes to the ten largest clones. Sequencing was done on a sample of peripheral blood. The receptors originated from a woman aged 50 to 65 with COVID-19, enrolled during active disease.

The CDR3 DNA sequence: TGTGCCAGCAGTTACTCCCAGCCGGGGAATCCTGAAGCTTTCTTT. It is translated as CASSYSQPGNPEAFF. The chain links TRBV6-5 to TRBJ1-1; unclear D gene. V was trimmed by 0 bases and J by 6 bases, leaving 14 bases between them. This CDR3 comprises 15 residues. Germline values: CDR1 MNHEY, CDR2 SVGAGI.

The CDR3 region is CASSLTSGVSGANVLTF. The CDR3 DNA follows: TGTGCCAGCAGCCTGACTAGCGGGGTCTCTGGGGCCAACGTCCTGACTTTC. This chain uses TRBV2 with TRBJ2-6; 11 positions agree with TRBD2. The CDR3 is 17 residues long. Germline CDR1 and CDR2: SNHLY and FYNNEI. V lost 6 bases to trimming and J lost 0 bases; unmatched junction nucleotides: 4.

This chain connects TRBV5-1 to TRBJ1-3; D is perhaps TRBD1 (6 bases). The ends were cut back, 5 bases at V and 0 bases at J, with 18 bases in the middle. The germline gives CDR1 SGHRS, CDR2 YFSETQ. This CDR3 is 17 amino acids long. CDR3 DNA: TGCGCCAGCAGTCAAGGGGGTACAACCATCTCTGGAAACACCATATATTTT. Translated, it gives CASSQGGTTISGNTIYF.

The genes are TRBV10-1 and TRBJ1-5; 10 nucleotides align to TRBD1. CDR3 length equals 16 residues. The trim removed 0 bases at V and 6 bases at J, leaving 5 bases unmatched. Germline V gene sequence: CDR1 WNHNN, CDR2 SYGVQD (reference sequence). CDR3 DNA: TGCGCCAGCAGTGAGTCTACAGGACAGGGGGTTCAGCCCCAGCATTTT. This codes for CASSESTGQGVQPQHF.

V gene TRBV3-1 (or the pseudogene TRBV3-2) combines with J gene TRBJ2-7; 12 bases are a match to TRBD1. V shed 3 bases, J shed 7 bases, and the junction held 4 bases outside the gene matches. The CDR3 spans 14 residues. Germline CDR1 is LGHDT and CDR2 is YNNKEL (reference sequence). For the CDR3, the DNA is TGTGCCAGCAGCCAGGGACAGGGGGCGAGGGAGCAGTACTTC. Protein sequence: CASSQGQGAREQYF.

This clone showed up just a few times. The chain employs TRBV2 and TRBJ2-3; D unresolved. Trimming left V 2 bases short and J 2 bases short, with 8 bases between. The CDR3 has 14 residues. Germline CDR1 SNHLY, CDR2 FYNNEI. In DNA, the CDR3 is TGTGCCAGCAGTGAAAATACAGTCACAGATACGCAGTATTTT. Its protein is CASSENTVTDTQYF.

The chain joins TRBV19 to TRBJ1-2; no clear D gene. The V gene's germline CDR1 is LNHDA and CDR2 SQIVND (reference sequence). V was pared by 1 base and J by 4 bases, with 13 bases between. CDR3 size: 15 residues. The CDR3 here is CASSIGAGNLYGYTF. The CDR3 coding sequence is TGTGCCAGTAGTATAGGGGCAGGTAACCTCTATGGCTACACCTTC. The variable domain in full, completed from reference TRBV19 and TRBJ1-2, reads DGGITQSPKYLFRKEGQNVTLSCEQNLNHDAMYWYRQDPGQGLRLIYYSQIVNDFQKGDIAEGYSVSREKKESFPLTVTSAQKNPTAFYLCASSIGAGNLYGYTFGSGTRLTVV.

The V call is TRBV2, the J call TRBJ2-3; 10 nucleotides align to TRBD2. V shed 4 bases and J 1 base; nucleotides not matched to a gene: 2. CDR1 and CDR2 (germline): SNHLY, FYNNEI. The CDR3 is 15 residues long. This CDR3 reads CASSVTSGGTDTQYF. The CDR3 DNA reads TGTGCCAGCAGTGTTACTAGCGGGGGCACAGATACGCAGTATTTT. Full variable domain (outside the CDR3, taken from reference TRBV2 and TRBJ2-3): EPEVTQTPSHQVTQMGQEVILRCVPISNHLYFYWYRQILGQKVEFLVSFYNNEISEKSEIFDDQFSVERPDGSNFTLKIRSTKLEDSAMYFCASSVTSGGTDTQYFGPGTRLTVL.

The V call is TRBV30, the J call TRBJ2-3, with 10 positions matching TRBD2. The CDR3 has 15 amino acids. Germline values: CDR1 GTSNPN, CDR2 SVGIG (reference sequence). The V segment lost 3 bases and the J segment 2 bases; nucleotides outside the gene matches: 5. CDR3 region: CAWRSLAGFTDTQYF. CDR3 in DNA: TGTGCCTGGAGATCACTAGCGGGGTTCACAGATACGCAGTATTTT.

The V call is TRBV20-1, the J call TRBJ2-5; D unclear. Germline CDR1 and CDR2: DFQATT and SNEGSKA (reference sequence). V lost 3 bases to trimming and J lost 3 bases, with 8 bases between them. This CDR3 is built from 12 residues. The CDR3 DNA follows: TGCAGTGCTAGTATCAGAAAAGAGACCCAGTACTTC. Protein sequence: CSASIRKETQYF.

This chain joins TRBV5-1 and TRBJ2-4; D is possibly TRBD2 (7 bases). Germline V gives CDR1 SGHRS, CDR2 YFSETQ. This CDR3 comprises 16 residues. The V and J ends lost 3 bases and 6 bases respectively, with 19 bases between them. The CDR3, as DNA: TGCGCCAGCAGCTCTACCGTTCGGGGGGCGGCAAACATTCAGTACTTC. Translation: CASSSTVRGAANIQYF.

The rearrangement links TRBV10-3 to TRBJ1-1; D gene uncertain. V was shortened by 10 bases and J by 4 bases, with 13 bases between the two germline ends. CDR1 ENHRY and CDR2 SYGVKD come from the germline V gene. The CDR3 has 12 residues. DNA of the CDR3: TGTGCCACCCTGGACTCGGGCACTGAAGCTTTCTTT. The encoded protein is CATLDSGTEAFF.

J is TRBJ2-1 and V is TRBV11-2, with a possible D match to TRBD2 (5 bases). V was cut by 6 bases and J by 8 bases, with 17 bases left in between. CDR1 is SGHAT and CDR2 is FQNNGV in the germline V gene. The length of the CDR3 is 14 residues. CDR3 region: CASRRAGTRDEQFF. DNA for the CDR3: TGTGCCAGCAGACGGGCAGGAACGAGGGATGAGCAGTTCTTC.

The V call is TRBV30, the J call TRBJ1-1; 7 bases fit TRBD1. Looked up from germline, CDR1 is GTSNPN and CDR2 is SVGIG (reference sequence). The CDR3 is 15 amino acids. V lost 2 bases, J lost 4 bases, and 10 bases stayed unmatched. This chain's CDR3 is CAWSLQGQVATEAFF. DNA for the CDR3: TGTGCCTGGAGTCTACAAGGACAGGTGGCCACTGAAGCTTTCTTT.

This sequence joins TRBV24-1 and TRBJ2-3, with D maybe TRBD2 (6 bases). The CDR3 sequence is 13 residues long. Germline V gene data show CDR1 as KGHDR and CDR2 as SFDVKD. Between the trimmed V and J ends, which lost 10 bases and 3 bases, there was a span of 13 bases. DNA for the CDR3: TGTGCCACTAGGGGCGGGGTTACAGATACGCAGTATTTT. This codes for CATRGGVTDTQYF.

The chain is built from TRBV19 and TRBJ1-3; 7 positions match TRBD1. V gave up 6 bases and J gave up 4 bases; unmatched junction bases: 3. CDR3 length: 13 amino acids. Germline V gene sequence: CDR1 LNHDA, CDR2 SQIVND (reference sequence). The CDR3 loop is CASSKDRGNTIYF. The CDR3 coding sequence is TGTGCCAGTAGCAAGGACAGGGGAAACACCATATATTTT.

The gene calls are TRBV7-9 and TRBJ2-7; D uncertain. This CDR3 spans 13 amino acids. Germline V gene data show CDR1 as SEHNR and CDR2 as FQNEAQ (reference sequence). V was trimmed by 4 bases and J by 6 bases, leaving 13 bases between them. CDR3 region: CASSSFGSGEQYF. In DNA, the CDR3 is TGTGCCAGCAGCTCGTTTGGGTCAGGCGAGCAGTACTTC.

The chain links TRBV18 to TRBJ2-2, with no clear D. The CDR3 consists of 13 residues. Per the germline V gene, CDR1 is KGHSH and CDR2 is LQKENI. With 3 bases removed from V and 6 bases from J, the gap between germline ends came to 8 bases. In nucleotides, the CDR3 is TGTGCCAGCTCACCGGCACAGTCCGGGGAGCTGTTTTTT. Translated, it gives CASSPAQSGELFF. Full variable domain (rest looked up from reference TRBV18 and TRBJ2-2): NAGVMQNPRHLVRRRGQEARLRCSPMKGHSHVYWYRQLPEEGLKFMVYLQKENIIDESGMPKERFSAEFPKEGPSILRIQQVVRGDSAAYFCASSPAQSGELFFGEGSRLTVL.

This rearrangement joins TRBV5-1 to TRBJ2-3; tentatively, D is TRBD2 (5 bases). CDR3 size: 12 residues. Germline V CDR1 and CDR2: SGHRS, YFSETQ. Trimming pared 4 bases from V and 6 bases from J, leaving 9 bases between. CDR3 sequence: CASSRGSDTQYF. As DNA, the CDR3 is TGCGCCAGCAGCCGCGGGTCCGATACGCAGTATTTT.

This chain's CDR3 is CASSVDPAGGAYEQYF. The CDR3 DNA is TGTGCCAGCAGCGTAGATCCGGCCGGCGGAGCATACGAGCAGTACTTC. V usage is TRBV9 and J usage is TRBJ2-7, with D unclear. Between the trimmed V and J ends, which lost 0 bases and 4 bases, there was a span of 17 bases. This CDR3 contains 16 residues. Germline V gene sequence: CDR1 SGDLS, CDR2 YYNGEE.

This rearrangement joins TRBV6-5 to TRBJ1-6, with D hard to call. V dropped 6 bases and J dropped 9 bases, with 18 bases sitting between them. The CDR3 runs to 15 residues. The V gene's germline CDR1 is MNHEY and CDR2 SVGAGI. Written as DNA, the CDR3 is TGTGCCAGCAGGGGCGGGATGGGTGATGGTTCACCCCTCCACTTT. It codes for CASRGGMGDGSPLHF.